The 14 T cell receptor beta chains reported below all come from one sample, sequenced in a study of blood T cell repertoires in COVID-19. Sequencing used immunoSEQ multiplex PCR; TCRdb keeps in-frame clones, though not all of them. This table has some 40,000 clones, roughly 80% appearing once. What was sequenced was peripheral blood. These receptor sequences come from a man aged 55 to 69 in a cohort sampled during active COVID-19.

The CDR3 bases are TGTGCCAGCAGTGAGGGACAGTTATCCTACGAGCAGTACTTC. Encoded protein: CASSEGQLSYEQYF. The chain employs TRBV2 and TRBJ2-7, with 7 bases lining up with TRBD1. Germline assignment: CDR1 SNHLY and CDR2 FYNNEI. V was pared by 3 bases and J by 1 base, with 3 bases of the junction left unmatched. The CDR3 extends over 14 amino acids.

The chain carries TRBV5-5 and TRBJ1-1; the D is unclear. CDR3 length: 15 residues. V gave up 0 bases and J gave up 5 bases, with 14 bases separating them. CDR1 is SGHKS, CDR2 YYEKEE, per germline (reference sequence). The CDR3 loop reads CASSLAGGYRTEAFF. The CDR3 DNA sequence: TGTGCCAGCAGCTTGGCGGGCGGGTATAGAACTGAAGCTTTCTTT.

Points on this clone: Other DNA sequences of this sample code for an identical CDR3. The chain uses TRBV27 and TRBJ2-3; 8 bases line up with TRBD2. Germline lookup yields CDR1 MNHEY and CDR2 SMNVEV (reference sequence). The CDR3 length is 15 residues. Unmatched junction bases numbered 5, after V lost 5 bases and J lost 1 base. The CDR3 region has the DNA TGTGCCAGCAGTGTGCGGGGGGCGGGCACAGATACGCAGTATTTT. This sequence encodes CASSVRGAGTDTQYF.

This clone appeared a few times. This chain connects TRBV13 to TRBJ2-6; 10 bases line up with TRBD1. This CDR3 contains 19 residues. The V gene end was trimmed by 4 bases and the J gene end by 2 bases; junction bases not matched to a gene: 11. Germline V gene data show CDR1 as PRHDT and CDR2 as FYEKMQ (reference sequence). The CDR3 sequence is CASSSTGGALLAGANVLTF. In nucleotides, the CDR3 is TGTGCCAGCAGCTCGACAGGGGGCGCTTTACTCGCTGGGGCCAACGTCCTGACTTTC.

V usage is TRBV2 and J usage is TRBJ1-2, with no clear D. The CDR3 is made up of 14 amino acids. CDR1 and CDR2 (germline): SNHLY, FYNNEI. The V gene lost 6 bases and the J gene lost 8 bases, with 19 bases spanning the gap. CDR3 in amino acids: CASSGSFRAIGYTF. CDR3 coding DNA: TGTGCCAGCAGCGGGTCCTTTAGAGCTATCGGCTACACCTTC.

The chain combines TRBV5-4 with TRBJ2-5; D not certain. V was trimmed by 0 bases and J by 4 bases, leaving 4 bases between them. The CDR3 runs 12 residues. Germline CDR1 SGHNT, CDR2 YYREEE (reference sequence). Here the CDR3 DNA reads TGTGCCAGCAGCTTGGGAGCAGAGACCCAGTACTTC. It encodes CASSLGAETQYF. The full variable domain, in which reference TRBV5-4 and TRBJ2-5 provide the parts outside the CDR3, is ETGVTQSPTHLIKTRGQQVTLRCSSQSGHNTVSWYQQALGQGPQFIFQYYREEENGRGNFPPRFSGLQFPNYSSELNVNALELDDSALYLCASSLGAETQYFGPGTRLLVL.

The gene calls are TRBV19 and TRBJ1-6; D unresolved. Germline V gene lookup returns CDR1 LNHDA and CDR2 SQIVND (reference sequence). The CDR3 is 14 amino acids. The V end lost 8 bases, the J end lost 7 bases, and 15 bases lay between the germline ends. The CDR3, as DNA: TGTGCCAGTGCCTACGGAGAGGCCAATTCACCCCTCCACTTT. This translates into CASAYGEANSPLHF.

The chain couples TRBV25-1 to TRBJ2-1; 8 bases agree with TRBD1. The junction had 11 bases not matched to a gene; V was cut back by 10 bases and J by 6 bases. The germline gives CDR1 MGHDK, CDR2 SYGVNS. This CDR3 has 14 residues. The CDR3 DNA is TGTGCCAACACGACCAGGGGGCGGCTCAATGAGCAGTTCTTC. Encoded protein: CANTTRGRLNEQFF.

The V gene is TRBV7-3, the J gene TRBJ2-2; possible D gene TRBD2, 6 bases. The V end lost 3 bases, the J end lost 2 bases, and 10 bases lay between the germline ends. The germline V gene has CDR1 SGHTA and CDR2 FQGTGA. The CDR3 contains 15 residues. The CDR3 region has the DNA TGTGCCAGCAGCTTCGGCGGGATAAACACCGGGGAGCTGTTTTTT. Translating gives CASSFGGINTGELFF. The full variable domain, completed using reference TRBV7-3 and TRBJ2-2, is GAGVSQTPSNKVTEKGKYVELRCDPISGHTALYWYRQSLGQGPEFLIYFQGTGAADDSGLPNDRFFAVRPEGSVSTLKIQRTERGDSAVYLCASSFGGINTGELFFGEGSRLTVL.

The chain links TRBV28 to TRBJ1-2, with 7 bases lining up with TRBD1. This CDR3 has 13 amino acids. Germline CDR1 reads MDHEN; CDR2 reads SYDVKM. Germline trimming cut 6 bases from V and 2 bases from J; bases unmatched to any gene: 3. The DNA for the CDR3 is TGTGCCAGCAGCCAGGGACAGAACTATGGCTACACCTTC. This translates into CASSQGQNYGYTF.

The rearrangement links TRBV15 to TRBJ1-3, with a tentative D call TRBD1 (6 bases). There are 18 residues in the CDR3. V gave up 0 bases and J gave up 0 bases, with 15 bases separating them. The germline V gene encodes CDR1 LNHNV and CDR2 YYDKDF (reference sequence). CDR3 bases: TGTGCCACCAGCAGAGAAATGGACAGCTCGTTCTCTGGAAACACCATATATTTT. Protein sequence: CATSREMDSSFSGNTIYF.

The chain couples TRBV21-1 to TRBJ1-1; the tabulated D call, TRBD1, remains unverified against the DNA. TRBV21-1 is shown as a pseudogene. The CDR3 consists of 15 residues. CDR3 residues: CASSKRQGMNTEAFF. In nucleotides, the CDR3 is TGTGCCAGCAGCAAAAGGCAGGGAATGAACACTGAAGCTTTCTTT.

J is TRBJ2-1 and V is TRBV24-1; possibly TRBD2 for D (6 bases). The germline V and J ends were trimmed by 9 bases and 5 bases, with 13 bases remaining between them. This CDR3 has 13 amino acids. The germline gives CDR1 KGHDR, CDR2 SFDVKD. For the CDR3, the DNA is TGTGCCACCCAACGGGCGGGAAACAATGAGCAGTTCTTC. The encoded protein is CATQRAGNNEQFF.

V usage is TRBV30 and J usage is TRBJ1-5, with TRBD1 matching 7 bases. With 1 base clipped from V and 1 base from J, the junction kept 4 bases outside the gene matches. The CDR3 is 15 residues long. Germline assignment: CDR1 GTSNPN and CDR2 SVGIG (reference sequence). CDR3 protein: CAWSEGTVSNQPQHF. The CDR3 nucleotides are TGTGCCTGGAGTGAAGGGACAGTAAGCAATCAGCCCCAGCATTTT.